This T cell receptor (beta chain) was identified in a study of sequential checkpoint blockade in melanoma. Study-wide background: Each arm's sequence ended with maintenance nivolumab.

Measured with immunoSEQ multiplex PCR; TCRdb has only the in-frame clones, and not every one. The sample holds fewer than 45,000 clones, roughly 88% seen once. CDR1 is WNHNN, CDR2 SYGVQD, per germline (reference sequence). J was trimmed by 4 bases and V by 6 bases; bases with no gene match: 4. The CDR3 totals 14 residues. Indicated treatment: randomized to nivolumab then ipilimumab (arm A) or the reverse (arm B). No patient had prior DNA-damaging chemotherapy. From thawed PBMCs, live CD3+CD8+ cells negative for CD19 and CD56 were sorted. The TCR comes from a human donor with melanoma. This sequence joins TRBV10-1 and TRBJ2-7, with 12 positions matching TRBD2. The material was CD8+ T cells sorted from blood (inferred from file names), obtained from a patient given nivolumab and ipilimumab in sequence. The CDR3, as DNA: TGCGCCAGCAGCTCGACTAGCGGGAGTTACGAGCAGTACTTC. This encodes CASSSTSGSYEQYF.